What follows is one TCR beta chain and its context. The sample originates from a study of blood T cell repertoires in COVID-19. Authors' processing steps: Amplification of reference gene primers was used by the study to estimate nucleated cell counts. Libraries were prepared by immunoSEQ multiplex PCR; TCRdb keeps only in-frame clonotypes and omits some of them. V and J calls and clone size come straight from that table; D and trimming were deduced from the DNA. The data show around 300,000 clones, roughly 85% seen once. The CDR3 covers 16 residues. V lost 0 bases to trimming and J lost 6 bases; unmatched junction nucleotides: 6. CDR1 and CDR2 (germline): SNHLY, FYNNEI.

V and J are TRBV2 and TRBJ2-1; 9 positions match TRBD1. This TCR came from a woman aged 30 to 39 with active or convalescent COVID-19. The sequenced material came from peripheral blood. DNA for the CDR3: TGTGCCAGCAGTGAAGCGAACAGGGGGCTCGGCAATGAGCAGTTCTTC. Residues: CASSEANRGLGNEQFF.